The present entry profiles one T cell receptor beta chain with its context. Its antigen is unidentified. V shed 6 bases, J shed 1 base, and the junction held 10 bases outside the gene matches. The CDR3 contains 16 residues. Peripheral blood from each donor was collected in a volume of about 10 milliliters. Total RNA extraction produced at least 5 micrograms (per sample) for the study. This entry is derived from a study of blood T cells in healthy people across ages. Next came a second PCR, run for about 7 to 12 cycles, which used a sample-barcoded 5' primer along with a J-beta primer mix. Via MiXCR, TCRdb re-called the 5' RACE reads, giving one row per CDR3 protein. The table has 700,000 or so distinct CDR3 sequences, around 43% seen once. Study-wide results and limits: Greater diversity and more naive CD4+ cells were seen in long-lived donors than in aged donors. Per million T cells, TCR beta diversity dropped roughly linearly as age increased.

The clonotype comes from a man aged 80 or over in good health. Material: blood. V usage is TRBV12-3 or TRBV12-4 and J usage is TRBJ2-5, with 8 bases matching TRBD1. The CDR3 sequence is CASRGLGQGLQETQYF. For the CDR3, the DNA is TGTGCCAGCAGAGGACTCGGACAGGGCCTCCAAGAGACCCAGTACTTC.